Following are 29 T cell receptor beta chains from one sample sequenced in a study of blood T cell repertoires in COVID-19. This table comes from immunoSEQ multiplex PCR, and its TCRdb copy is limited to in-frame clones, with some not included. The sample consists of some 190,000 clones, around nine tenths of them appearing once. The sequenced sample was peripheral blood. The receptors were gathered from a man in his late teens or twenties with active or convalescent COVID-19.

The chain combines TRBV2 with TRBJ1-3; possible D gene TRBD1, 5 bases. The CDR3 sequence is 15 residues long. V lost 0 bases, J lost 4 bases, and 10 bases lay in between. CDR1 is SNHLY, CDR2 FYNNEI, per germline. The CDR3: CASSEARGFGNTIYF. The CDR3 bases are TGTGCCAGCAGTGAAGCTCGGGGGTTCGGAAACACCATATATTTT. Supplemented by reference TRBV2 and TRBJ1-3, the full variable domain reads EPEVTQTPSHQVTQMGQEVILRCVPISNHLYFYWYRQILGQKVEFLVSFYNNEISEKSEIFDDQFSVERPDGSNFTLKIRSTKLEDSAMYFCASSEARGFGNTIYFGEGSWLTVV.

A single count supports this clone. Here the CDR3 reads CASSQGASYEQYF. The DNA for the CDR3 is TGTGCCAGCAGCCAAGGAGCCTCCTACGAGCAGTACTTC. This chain uses TRBV4-2 with TRBJ2-7; D is unresolved. The V gene's germline CDR1 is LGHNA and CDR2 YNFKEQ. The V end lost 1 base, the J end lost 0 bases, and 4 bases lay between the germline ends. The CDR3 has 13 amino acids.

The chain uses TRBV5-6 and TRBJ2-3; 7 bases are a match to TRBD2. The CDR3 runs to 15 residues. Trimming at V came to 0 bases and at J to 0 bases, leaving 1 base not matched to a gene. Germline V gives CDR1 SGHDT, CDR2 YYEEEE. CDR3 in amino acids: CASSLVGGSTDTQYF. CDR3 DNA sequence: TGTGCCAGCAGCTTGGTGGGGGGGAGCACAGATACGCAGTATTTT.

Here the CDR3 reads CASSLARVIGYTF. CDR3 DNA sequence: TGTGCCAGTAGTTTGGCCAGGGTAATCGGCTACACCTTC. This chain uses TRBV19 with TRBJ1-2, with a tentative D call TRBD1 (5 bases). This CDR3 comprises 13 residues. CDR1 is LNHDA and CDR2 is SQIVND in the germline V gene (reference sequence). V shed 5 bases and J shed 8 bases, with 15 bases lying between them.

The V gene is TRBV28, the J gene TRBJ2-5, with D hard to call. Trimming removed 8 bases from V and 2 bases from J, with 18 bases in between. Per germline, CDR1 MDHEN and CDR2 SYDVKM. CDR3 size: 15 residues. The CDR3 reads CASGLNQATQETQYF. CDR3 nucleotide sequence: TGTGCCAGCGGTCTTAACCAGGCTACTCAAGAGACCCAGTACTTC.

The chain uses TRBV6-5 and TRBJ1-2; 7 nucleotides line up with TRBD1. Trimming took 5 bases from V and 3 from J; bases not matched to a gene: 6. Germline values: CDR1 MNHEY, CDR2 SVGAGI. This CDR3 region has 14 residues. The CDR3 coding sequence is TGTGCCAGCAGTCGACAGGGAGAAGACTATGGCTACACCTTC. Translating gives CASSRQGEDYGYTF.

The genes are TRBV4-2 and TRBJ2-5; TRBD2 agrees at 10 bases. Trimming at V came to 6 bases and at J to 3 bases, leaving 4 bases not matched to a gene. This CDR3 is built from 14 residues. Germline V gene sequence: CDR1 LGHNA, CDR2 YNFKEQ. The CDR3 protein is CASRSSGGKETQYF. CDR3 sequence (DNA): TGTGCCAGCAGGTCTAGCGGGGGAAAAGAGACCCAGTACTTC.

This chain joins TRBV18 and TRBJ1-1; tentatively, D is TRBD1 (5 bases). Germline V CDR1 and CDR2: KGHSH, LQKENI. V lost 0 bases and J 6 bases, leaving 11 bases between the germline ends. The CDR3 has 14 amino acids. CDR3 DNA: TGTGCCAGCTCACCACCGCGGACAAGGTCTGAAGCTTTCTTT. Translation: CASSPPRTRSEAFF.

The J gene is TRBJ2-4, the V gene TRBV19; 10 bases align to TRBD1. CDR3 length equals 18 residues. Losses at the gene ends were 0 bases for V and 1 base for J; bases not matched to a gene: 6. The germline V gene encodes CDR1 LNHDA and CDR2 SQIVND (reference sequence). The CDR3 DNA reads TGTGCCAGTAGTATAGAGACAGGGGGCGGTCTGGCCAAAAACATTCAGTACTTC. This codes for CASSIETGGGLAKNIQYF. The full variable domain, its missing parts supplied by reference TRBV19 and TRBJ2-4, is DGGITQSPKYLFRKEGQNVTLSCEQNLNHDAMYWYRQDPGQGLRLIYYSQIVNDFQKGDIAEGYSVSREKKESFPLTVTSAQKNPTAFYLCASSIETGGGLAKNIQYFGAGTRLSVL.

V usage is TRBV18 and J usage is TRBJ1-1, with D hard to call. V lost 3 bases, J lost 1 base, and 12 bases lay in between. This CDR3 is built from 15 residues. Germline loops: CDR1 KGHSH, CDR2 LQKENI. The CDR3 DNA is TGTGCCAGCTCACCGATTTTTGAGGGGAACACTGAAGCTTTCTTT. Translation: CASSPIFEGNTEAFF. Together with reference TRBV18 and TRBJ1-1, the CDR3 gives the full variable domain: NAGVMQNPRHLVRRRGQEARLRCSPMKGHSHVYWYRQLPEEGLKFMVYLQKENIIDESGMPKERFSAEFPKEGPSILRIQQVVRGDSAAYFCASSPIFEGNTEAFFGQGTRLTVV.

This chain links TRBV4-3 with TRBJ2-7, with unresolved D. Trimming took off 0 bases at V and 3 bases at J, with 6 bases between the two ends. In germline, CDR1 is LGHNA, CDR2 YSLEER. CDR3 length: 13 amino acids. The CDR3 region has the DNA TGCGCCAGCAGCCAAGACTTAAACTACGAGCAGTACTTC. This translates into CASSQDLNYEQYF.

The J gene is TRBJ1-1, the V gene TRBV12-3 or TRBV12-4, with 7 positions matching TRBD1. The V and J ends lost 6 bases and 1 base, in that order; junction bases with no gene match: 2. This CDR3 spans 13 amino acids. The DNA for the CDR3 is TGTGCCAGCAGGCGGGACAGGAACACTGAAGCTTTCTTT. Its protein is CASRRDRNTEAFF.

The V and J genes are TRBV4-2 and TRBJ2-2; D may be TRBD1 (5 bases). With 2 bases removed from V and 7 bases from J, the gap between germline ends came to 8 bases. The CDR3 totals 13 residues. Germline CDR1 reads LGHNA; CDR2 reads YNFKEQ. CDR3 protein: CASSQWTNGELFF. The CDR3 region has the DNA TGTGCCAGCAGCCAATGGACAAACGGGGAGCTGTTTTTT.

As concerns this clone: Other DNA sequences in this specimen translate into the identical CDR3. V is TRBV9 and J is TRBJ2-5; 11 bases map to TRBD2. The J segment lost 5 bases and the V segment lost 2 bases, leaving 5 bases of the junction unmatched. From germline, CDR1 is SGDLS and CDR2 YYNGEE. The CDR3 is 15 residues long. CDR3 nucleotide sequence: TGTGCCAGCAGCGTTAGCGGGAGGGCCAGCGAGACCCAGTACTTC. Translation gives CASSVSGRASETQYF.

The rearrangement uses TRBV15 and TRBJ1-2; 8 nucleotides align to TRBD1. The J segment lost 7 bases and the V segment lost 6 bases, leaving 13 bases of the junction unmatched. Per germline, CDR1 LNHNV and CDR2 YYDKDF (reference sequence). CDR3 length equals 15 residues. DNA for the CDR3: TGTGCCACCAGTCGTTTGTCGGGACAGGATTCTGGCTACACCTTC. This encodes CATSRLSGQDSGYTF.

The chain carries TRBV7-2 and TRBJ2-2; D perhaps matches TRBD2 (6 bases). V dropped 3 bases and J dropped 5 bases, with 13 bases sitting between them. Per germline, CDR1 SGHTA and CDR2 FQGNSA. CDR3 length: 15 residues. CDR3 sequence (DNA): TGTGCCAGCAGCTTGTTGACTAGGGCGACCGGGGAGCTGTTTTTT. It specifies CASSLLTRATGELFF.

This chain uses TRBV5-6 with TRBJ1-2, with TRBD1 as a possible D gene (5 bases). CDR1 SGHDT and CDR2 YYEEEE come from the germline V gene. Trimming pared 1 base from V and 0 bases from J, leaving 7 bases between. The CDR3 runs to 14 residues. The CDR3 DNA is TGTGCCAGCAGCTTGACAGGAGCTAACTATGGCTACACCTTC. Translation gives CASSLTGANYGYTF.

The chain couples TRBV4-1 to TRBJ2-7; tentatively, D is TRBD1 (5 bases). The V gene's germline CDR1 is MGHRA and CDR2 YSYEKL. The CDR3 loop spans 15 amino acids. V was trimmed by 3 bases and J by 4 bases, leaving 16 bases between them. The CDR3 spells CASSQADKRGYEQYF. In DNA, the CDR3 is TGCGCCAGCAGCCAGGCGGACAAGAGAGGATACGAGCAGTACTTC.

The rearrangement uses TRBV19 and TRBJ2-1; D possibly corresponds to TRBD2 (5 bases). V was clipped by 1 base and J by 8 bases, with 18 bases between them. This CDR3 contains 16 residues. Germline V lookup: CDR1 LNHDA, CDR2 SQIVND (reference sequence). The CDR3 sequence: CASSIGLAGVGDEQFF. The CDR3 DNA is TGTGCCAGTAGTATAGGCCTAGCTGGGGTCGGCGATGAGCAGTTCTTC.

The rearrangement joins TRBV9 to TRBJ2-5; D remains ambiguous. From germline, CDR1 is SGDLS and CDR2 YYNGEE. V lost 4 bases and J 3 bases, leaving 7 bases between the germline ends. This CDR3 has 12 amino acids. In nucleotides, the CDR3 is TGTGCCAGCAGCCCACGGGAAGAGACCCAGTACTTC. Protein sequence: CASSPREETQYF.

V is TRBV19 and J is TRBJ2-2; 7 bases agree with TRBD1. CDR3 length: 14 residues. The J segment lost 7 bases and the V segment lost 5 bases, leaving 7 bases of the junction unmatched. The germline CDR1 and CDR2 sequences are LNHDA and SQIVND (reference sequence). CDR3 nucleotides: TGTGCCAGTAGTGTGGGACAGAGGGACGGGGAGCTGTTTTTT. Translating it yields CASSVGQRDGELFF.

The chain carries TRBV4-2 and TRBJ2-1; unclear D gene. Germline values: CDR1 LGHNA, CDR2 YNFKEQ. Trimming removed 5 bases from V and 0 bases from J, with 14 bases in between. The CDR3 spans 16 residues. CDR3 region: CASSSTIWSSYNEQFF. Written as DNA, the CDR3 is TGTGCCAGCAGCTCCACGATCTGGAGCTCCTACAATGAGCAGTTCTTC.

This clone was observed a handful of times. The J gene is TRBJ1-4, the V gene TRBV11-2; D unclear. The CDR3 loop spans 11 amino acids. The germline V and J ends were trimmed by 5 bases and 12 bases, with 10 bases remaining between them. The germline V gene encodes CDR1 SGHAT and CDR2 FQNNGV. CDR3 amino acids: CASSNKRELFF. The CDR3 nucleotides read TGTGCCAGCAGCAACAAGAGGGAACTGTTTTTT.

This rearrangement joins TRBV3-1 (or the pseudogene TRBV3-2) to TRBJ1-3; D is perhaps TRBD1 (5 bases). CDR3 length: 15 residues. V was cut by 4 bases and J by 3 bases, with 13 bases left in between. The germline CDR1 and CDR2 sequences are LGHDT and YNNKEL (reference sequence). CDR3: CASSLSRASGNTIYF. The CDR3 DNA follows: TGTGCCAGCAGCCTAAGCAGGGCGAGTGGAAACACCATATATTTT.

V gene TRBV11-2 combines with J gene TRBJ2-6; D is unresolved. This CDR3 comprises 14 residues. The germline gives CDR1 SGHAT, CDR2 FQNNGV. V was trimmed by 1 base and J by 3 bases, leaving 4 bases between them. The CDR3: CASSLGIGANVLTF. CDR3 in DNA: TGTGCCAGCAGCTTAGGTATTGGGGCCAACGTCCTGACTTTC.

The chain employs TRBV2 and TRBJ2-7, with 9 bases fitting TRBD1. The V segment lost 3 bases and the J segment 2 bases; nucleotides outside the gene matches: 8. The length of the CDR3 is 16 residues. The germline CDR1 and CDR2 sequences are SNHLY and FYNNEI. CDR3 amino acids: CASSEPPGQGPYEQYF. The DNA for the CDR3 is TGTGCCAGCAGTGAGCCCCCGGGACAGGGTCCCTACGAGCAGTACTTC.

This chain joins TRBV18 and TRBJ1-2, with TRBD1 matching 7 bases. The CDR3 length is 15 residues. Germline V gene data show CDR1 as KGHSH and CDR2 as LQKENI. V lost 4 bases to trimming and J lost 2 bases; unmatched junction nucleotides: 7. Here the CDR3 reads CASSRSLGGNYGYTF. Here the CDR3 DNA reads TGTGCCAGCTCACGGTCTTTAGGGGGCAACTATGGCTACACCTTC.

J is TRBJ2-1 and V is TRBV5-1, with 10 bases that match TRBD2. The CDR3 runs to 14 residues. V lost 0 bases to trimming and J lost 7 bases; unmatched junction nucleotides: 1. Germline CDR1 is SGHRS and CDR2 is YFSETQ. The CDR3 region has the DNA TGCGCCAGCAGCTTGGGGACTAGCGGTAATGAGCAGTTCTTC. It encodes CASSLGTSGNEQFF.

V and J are TRBV11-2 and TRBJ1-1; no clear D. Germline-derived CDR1 and CDR2 are SGHAT and FQNNGV. The CDR3 totals 15 residues. Trimming shortened V by 2 bases and J by 2 bases, and 12 bases separated the two germline ends. The CDR3 here is CASSLFSLANTEAFF. The CDR3 region has the DNA TGTGCCAGCAGCTTATTTTCTCTGGCCAACACTGAAGCTTTCTTT.